The text below deals with one TCR beta chain. Its antigen target is currently unknown. No much larger clone is present one base from it, and per-base qualities are unavailable. The CDR3 numbers 13 residues from cysteine through phenylalanine. Only the CDR3 region is kept as DNA, spanning 39 bases read in frame from base 1. Taken from the germline V gene, the CDR1 and CDR2 loops are SGHAT and FQNNGV. Deletion took 2 bases off V and 1 base off J, with a span of 5 bases between the germline ends. This entry is derived from a study of cytomegalovirus exposure and HLA in healthy donors (dated by TCRdb to about 2017). Broadly, across the study: An earlier analysis of fewer than 750 of the donors reported 276 Gb of sequence data and 117 million unique TCR beta sequences obtained from around 170 million T cells. Donor age, sex, ethnicity and CMV serostatus were compiled alongside the repertoire data. Every repertoire in the discovery cohort had been generated on one and the same sequencing platform. Among 300 to 500 genotyped donors of the cohort, an average of approximately 220,000 unique TCR beta nucleotide sequences was sequenced per donor, of which roughly 17% were non-productive. To predict cytomegalovirus infection status, the study combined high-throughput TCR immunosequencing, statistical association of individual TCRs with disease status, and machine learning. The number of donors typed differed by locus, with roughly 629-640 for A, B, C, DRB1 and DQB1, about 500 for DQA1, over 600 for DPA1, and some 440 for DPB1. Of the 300 to 500 genotyped donors, more than 75% were placed in the genetic ancestry cluster associated with self-reported Caucasian donors. A later genetic analysis took genome-wide SNP genotypes for about 65% of the 666 donors and used that subset as a discovery cohort. About 300 gigabases of sequencing data and tens of millions of unique TCR sequences were included in an early release covering 550 to 650 HLA-typed donors. A later analysis re-examined previously published TCR beta repertoires from more than 550 donors and added high-resolution HLA genotyping to investigate patterns of TCR occurrence. HLA typing covered class I and class II loci at four-digit resolution. Besides the first cohort of 666 subjects, a separate validation cohort made up of 120 or so different subjects was used. To decide whether each TCR beta V gene segment behaved as functional or pseudogenic, an earlier analysis of several hundred of the donors relied on high-throughput TCR beta sequencing. The study aimed to test whether signatures of past pathogen exposure could be identified by cataloging public T cell receptors. Roughly five DR-DQ haplotypes were handled as single units for association and clustering because linkage in the cohort was strong. The study used immunosequencing to profile the T cell repertoires of approximately 630 subjects and linked those repertoires to cytomegalovirus serostatus. Rather than drawing on any new phenotypic data, the later analysis identified candidate immune exposures from TCR beta sequences and the way those sequences occurred across donors. On the study overall, not on this receptor specifically: In vitro tests confirmed that a few of the cytomegalovirus-associated TCR beta chains recognize cytomegalovirus antigens. Most TCR sequences were seen in very few donors, while some public TCRs were found in many individuals. An earlier analysis of approximately 570 of the donors showed that most TCR beta V segments appeared in productive rearrangements either about 90% or about 30% of the time, which broadly matched IMGT annotations. A further reported finding was that TCR beta sequences accurately predicted the HLA-A and HLA-B alleles for most subjects in the first cohort. When HLA alleles, especially DR and DQ, strongly co-occurred, TCR associations were difficult to assign to individual alleles. Compared with equally common non-associated chains, HLA-associated TCR beta chains in a later analysis were more clonally expanded and had lower generation probabilities. A later analysis reported that several top co-occurrence clusters appeared linked to parvovirus B19, influenza, CMV and Epstein-Barr virus. This cohort had only TCR beta chains sequenced, and the lack of alpha or paired-chain data limited which features could be detected. Cytomegalovirus status was reported to be diagnosed by the classifier with high specificity and sensitivity in both the original and validation cohorts. In a later analysis, TCR association rates were found to vary across HLA loci, with the most associated TCRs seen for DRB1 alleles and the fewest for HLA-C alleles. According to a later analysis, most CMV-associated TCR beta chains appeared to be HLA-restricted, and the HLA associations seemed to be driven largely by CMV exposure. In a later analysis, about 17,000 TCR beta sequences were associated with specific HLA alleles at a false discovery rate of 0.05. V-gene and J-gene trimming of TCR beta chains was associated with a missense DCLRE1C variant in a later genetic analysis, and the association was replicated in an independent cohort. A total of 164 TCR beta chains were listed by the study as associated with cytomegalovirus. Some IMGT-functional V segments, including TRBV6-2 and TRBV6-3, could not be told apart with the 87-base-pair reads, so those segments were excluded. Correlated functional status among segregating V segments might reflect linkage disequilibrium, but an unknown experimental factor could not be ruled out. For the cohort, immune exposure information was limited to CMV serostatus. The earlier analysis of 587 of the donors excluded fewer than 20 rarely observed V segments, including chromosome 9 orphons, because counts were too low. According to a later genetic analysis, donors in an Asian-associated ancestry cluster had fewer N-insertions in productive TCRs than the roughly 700-donor mean. The authors suggested that the approach could potentially be extended to other disease states and immunological phenotypes. A cluster of highly shared sequence variants was judged likely to represent a technical artifact of the sequencing pipeline. Sequencing depth was assumed to be roughly uniform across donors in the presence/absence analyses, though that assumption may not hold. Because HLA typing was missing for some donors at each locus, association tests included only the typed subset.

The cohort was made up of approximately 670 healthy bone marrow donors. At the time of sampling, all cohort members were nominally healthy, though unrecorded immune exposures were likely present. The donor was CMV seronegative and was included in the group of a few hundred seronegative cohort members. Every donor gave a peripheral blood sample, and the peripheral blood mononuclear cells from that sample were used for TCR beta sequencing. Genomic DNA was extracted from the blood cell samples with the Qiagen DNeasy Blood Extraction Kit. The protocol used for the library was the immunoSEQ multiplex PCR assay. The multiplex PCR relied on a mix of 60 forward primers for TCR Vbeta segments and 13 reverse primers for TCR Jbeta segments. Amplification of the CDR3 region of rearranged TCR beta genes was performed with a multiplex PCR assay on genomic DNA. On the Illumina HiSeq System, the amplified TCR beta libraries were sequenced as 87-base-pair reads. As for how the authors treated the data: A later analysis counted about 82 million unique TCR beta chains across the 600 to 850 repertoires, and 10 million to 11 million of these chains were shared by at least two donors. A nearest-neighbor algorithm error-corrected the raw reads and collapsed the reads into unique sequences, merging closely related sequences to remove PCR and sequencing errors. To assign V, D and J gene segments, CDR3 sequences were aligned to IMGT reference sequences. For a sequence to be retained, a match of at least six nucleotides to both a V gene segment and a J gene segment was required. Rearrangements were classified as productive when the CDR3 lacked stop codons and remained in frame with V and J, and all other rearrangements were classified as non-productive. CDR3 was defined by IMGT convention, running from the second conserved V-encoded cysteine to the conserved J-encoded phenylalanine. The earlier analysis of 587 of the donors excluded any sequence lacking an unambiguous match to a single V gene segment. An earlier analysis of around 600 of the donors classified V segments as functional when productive rearrangements were above 56.7% and as segregating when the standard deviation between donors was above 5%. A statistical classification framework was built to diagnose cytomegalovirus status from the catalog of TCR beta chain sequences. V and J gene assignment, in a later analysis, came from comparing TCR nucleotide sequences with IMGT/GENE-DB human TR gene sequences. The TCRdist pipeline was used in a later analysis to assign CDR3 sequences and most-parsimonious VDJ recombination scenarios. In a later analysis, every TCR beta chain was defined by the combination of its CDR3 amino acid sequence and its V-gene family, and reads without a unique V-gene family were dropped. To address suspected cross-contamination and a sequencing artifact, a later analysis removed approximately 590 highly shared, low-generation-probability nucleotide sequences. For each public chain, a later analysis derived a clonal expansion index from normalized ranks of inferred template counts within each repertoire. In a later analysis, generation probabilities were computed using a VDJ recombination model fitted to out-of-frame rearrangements, and the results were checked against IGoR. A later analysis scored TCR-TCR, TCR-HLA and TCR-CMV co-occurrence with hypergeometric tests, applying a repertoire-size bias correction to TCR pairs. In a later analysis, false discovery rates were estimated by permuting HLA or CMV assignments 20 times. In a later analysis, co-occurring TCRs were grouped using DBSCAN, and TCRdist sequence similarity was added for clustering within HLA-allele-positive subsets. Repertoires with fewer than 30,000 or more than 120,000 public chains were left out of co-occurrence clustering, as were about 5 repertoires with anomalous nucleotide sharing. In its TCRdb copy, this immuneACCESS table keeps in-frame sequences only and misses some clones. Where compared with another copy, unresolved V genes explain less than half of these, and the others have no known cause. V, J and clone size are those of that table, while D and trimming were read from the DNA. In all, the sample holds 130,000 or so clones, and about 80% of those were seen once. More than 1.5% of the sample comes from the top ten.

The receptor chain draws on TRBV11-2 and TRBJ2-5, with the identity of the D gene unclear. This receptor was obtained from a middle-aged woman in good health and CMV-seronegative. Sequencing was carried out using PBMCs. The DNA sequence follows: TGTGCCAGCAGCTTATCAGGCCAAGAGACCCAGTACTTC. This codes for CASSLSGQETQYF.